The next 23 T cell receptor beta chains were all read from a single sample in a study of blood T cells in healthy people across ages. A second PCR, run for roughly 7 to 11 cycles, used a sample-barcoded 5' primer plus a J-beta primer mix. Using its own MiXCR run on the 5' RACE reads, TCRdb lists one record per CDR3 protein. The table shows 750,000 to 1,000,000 distinct CDR3 sequences, with just under 30% occurring only once. These sequences were also reported in another study, on T cells of mothers and their children.

What was sequenced was blood. All receptors come from a woman aged 40 to 50 in good health.

This CDR3 is CSGSTSGSRGEQFF. The CDR3 nucleotides are TGCAGCGGATCGACTAGCGGGAGCAGGGGTGAGCAGTTCTTC. This chain links TRBV29-1 with TRBJ2-1; 12 positions match TRBD2. The CDR3 length is 14 residues. Per germline, CDR1 SQVTM and CDR2 ANQGSEA. V lost 7 bases to trimming and J lost 9 bases; unmatched junction nucleotides: 10.

About this clonotype itself: A much larger clone differs by one base, so this may be a read error. V and J are TRBV6-5 and TRBJ1-2; 8 positions agree with TRBD1. Unmatched junction bases numbered 5, after V lost 4 bases and J lost 7 bases. Germline CDR1 reads MNHEY; CDR2 reads SVGAGI. The length of the CDR3 is 13 residues. The CDR3 nucleotides are TGTGCCAGCAGTTGCGACAGGGGCTCTGGCTACACCTTC. Translated: CASSCDRGSGYTF.

This clonotype has just a few counts. The rearrangement joins TRBV7-9 to TRBJ1-1, with 7 bases aligning to TRBD1. The germline V gene has CDR1 SEHNR and CDR2 FQNEAQ (reference sequence). The CDR3 is made up of 15 amino acids. Trimming cost V 5 bases and J 5 bases; bases outside gene matches: 11. The CDR3 region is CASSRLDLTGTEAFF. The DNA for the CDR3 is TGTGCCAGCAGCCGGCTAGACCTGACAGGGACTGAAGCTTTCTTT.

This clonotype was found once. At one end, the junction sequence differs from germline, possibly due to a read error. The chain has TRBV20-1 and TRBJ2-3; D is tentatively TRBD1 or TRBD2 (5 bases each). The length of the CDR3 is 15 residues. Per the germline V gene, CDR1 is DFQATT and CDR2 is SNEGSKA (reference sequence). The CDR3 DNA follows: TGCAGTGCTCTTACCGGGACCATAAGCACAGATACGCTGTATTTT. Protein sequence: CSALTGTISTDTLYF.

This chain uses TRBV12-3 or TRBV12-4 with TRBJ1-5, with D possibly being TRBD1 (5 bases). Trimming removed 5 bases at V and 0 bases at J, with 11 bases between. The CDR3 contains 15 residues. The CDR3 DNA reads as TGTGCCAGCAGTCCCGTAAGGGGTAGCAATCAGCCCCAGCATTTT. Residues: CASSPVRGSNQPQHF.

The V and J genes are TRBV12-3 or TRBV12-4 and TRBJ2-2; D is unclear. The germline V and J ends were trimmed by 2 bases and 4 bases, with 8 bases remaining between them. The CDR3 length is 14 residues. The CDR3 loop reads CASSLWVATGELFF. The CDR3 region has the DNA TGTGCCAGCAGTTTATGGGTCGCCACCGGGGAGCTGTTTTTT.

This clonotype was found many times. One end of the junction fails to match germline, which may point to a read error. J is TRBJ1-2 and V is TRBV5-1; 8 nucleotides match TRBD1. Per germline, CDR1 SGHRS and CDR2 YFSETQ. The CDR3 contains 13 residues. Here the CDR3 DNA reads TGTGCCAGCAGCCTACAGGGGGATTATGGCTACACCTTC. Amino acid sequence: CASSLQGDYGYTF.

The chain is built from TRBV7-3 and TRBJ2-3, with a tentative D call TRBD2 (7 bases). Germline-derived CDR1 and CDR2 are SGHTA and FQGTGA. This CDR3 has 15 residues. Trimming took 5 bases from V and 5 from J, leaving 17 bases between them. CDR3 in amino acids: CASSPRGGARDTQYF. The CDR3 DNA sequence: TGTGCCAGCAGCCCCCGAGGGGGGGCGCGAGATACGCAGTATTTT.

This clonotype was counted only a few times. The J gene is TRBJ1-4, the V gene TRBV13; a possible D gene is TRBD1 (6 bases). Trimming removed 5 bases at V and 7 bases at J, with 14 bases between. Germline lookup yields CDR1 PRHDT and CDR2 FYEKMQ (reference sequence). This CDR3 is 14 amino acids long. The CDR3 nucleotides read TGTGCCAGCAGCCCCGGGACGGACAGTGAAAAACTGTTTTTT. Translation: CASSPGTDSEKLFF.

This clonotype has more than one count but fewer than ten. The rearrangement links TRBV5-1 to TRBJ2-3, with 11 positions matching TRBD1. In germline, CDR1 is SGHRS, CDR2 YFSETQ. The trim removed 4 bases at V and 6 bases at J, leaving 7 bases unmatched. This CDR3 has 15 amino acids. In DNA, the CDR3 is TGCGCCAGCAGCCGCGGGGACAGGGGGTCCGATACGCAGTATTTT. Its protein is CASSRGDRGSDTQYF.

This clonotype was recorded many times. The chain combines TRBV29-1 with TRBJ2-1, with TRBD1 matching 9 bases. V shed 7 bases and J 2 bases; nucleotides not matched to a gene: 6. Per germline, CDR1 SQVTM and CDR2 ANQGSEA. The CDR3 contains 14 residues. CDR3 coding DNA: TGCAGCGCCCGCCGGGACAGGGCCTACAATGAGCAGTTCTTC. It translates to CSARRDRAYNEQFF.

This clonotype has just a few counts. This rearrangement joins TRBV7-3 to TRBJ2-3; 8 nucleotides line up with TRBD2. CDR1 is SGHTA, CDR2 FQGTGA, per germline. The CDR3 is 19 residues long. With V trimmed by 0 bases and J by 3 bases, 14 bases remained unmatched. The CDR3 loop is CASSLTVGRGVSSTDTQYF. As DNA, the CDR3 is TGTGCCAGCAGCTTAACGGTTGGGCGGGGGGTCAGTTCTACAGATACGCAGTATTTT.

Regarding this clonotype: This may be a read error, as it is one base from a much larger clone. The gene calls are TRBV12-5 and TRBJ2-1; no reliable D call. Looked up from germline, CDR1 is LGHNT and CDR2 is FRNRAP. Trimming shortened V by 1 base and J by 13 bases, and 17 bases separated the two germline ends. CDR3 length equals 14 residues. This chain's CDR3 is CASGLETHQETQFF. In nucleotides, the CDR3 is TGTGCTAGTGGTTTGGAGACTCACCAAGAGACCCAGTTCTTC.

This clonotype was counted ten times or more. The gene calls are TRBV6-5 and TRBJ1-5; 7 nucleotides align to TRBD1. This CDR3 region has 12 residues. V gave up 7 bases and J gave up 4 bases; unmatched junction bases: 1. Germline loops: CDR1 MNHEY, CDR2 SVGAGI. The CDR3 is CASTTGNQPQHF. The DNA of the CDR3 is TGTGCCAGCACGACAGGGAATCAGCCCCAGCATTTT.

This clonotype was found a few times. A junction boundary mismatches the germline segment, possibly from a read error. The rearrangement uses TRBV20-1 and TRBJ1-5; no clear D gene. The CDR3 has 12 amino acids. CDR1 and CDR2 from the germline V gene are DFQATT and SNEGSKA (reference sequence). CDR3 DNA: TGCAGTGCTAGAGATAGCAATCGGCCCCAGCATTTT. It is translated as CSARDSNRPQHF.

There are a few counts of this clonotype. This CDR3 is CASSLGAPNTEAFF. The CDR3 DNA reads TGTGCCAGCAGCTTGGGAGCCCCGAACACTGAAGCTTTCTTT. V gene TRBV7-3 combines with J gene TRBJ1-1; D remains ambiguous. Trimming shortened V by 3 bases and J by 1 base, and 9 bases separated the two germline ends. Germline V CDR1 and CDR2: SGHTA, FQGTGA. This CDR3 contains 14 residues.

This clonotype was seen many times. Germline is not matched at one junction end, which may reflect a read error. The V gene is TRBV7-7, the J gene TRBJ2-7; possible D gene TRBD2, 5 bases. This CDR3 has 15 residues. CDR1 SSHAT and CDR2 FNYEAQ come from the germline V gene (reference sequence). The CDR3 DNA follows: TGTGCTAGCAGCTTAGATATAGGGAGTACCTACGAGCAGTACTTC. Encoded protein: CASSLDIGSTYEQYF.

The CDR3 is CSAETGASYEQYF. CDR3 coding DNA: TGCAGTGCTGAGACAGGGGCTAGCTACGAGCAGTACTTC. This chain links TRBV20-1 with TRBJ2-7; 8 positions match TRBD1. Germline CDR1 is DFQATT and CDR2 is SNEGSKA (reference sequence). The CDR3 is made up of 13 amino acids. V dropped 5 bases and J dropped 3; count of bases not matched to a gene: 6.

The gene calls are TRBV9 and TRBJ2-7; D might be TRBD1 or TRBD2, each matching 5 bases. This CDR3 is built from 15 residues. CDR1 and CDR2 from the germline V gene are SGDLS and YYNGEE. The V end was cut by 0 bases, the J end by 3 bases, with 13 bases between. The CDR3 DNA reads as TGTGCCAGCAGCGTAGATGGGGGTACGGTCTACGAGCAGTACTTC. This sequence encodes CASSVDGGTVYEQYF.

The CDR3 sequence: CASSPGTGYDAFF. The CDR3 DNA follows: TGTGCCAGCAGCCCCGGGACAGGGTACGACGCTTTCTTT. This chain connects TRBV5-5 to TRBJ1-1, with TRBD1 matching 9 bases. Per the germline V gene, CDR1 is SGHKS and CDR2 is YYEKEE (reference sequence). CDR3 length: 13 amino acids. The V gene end was trimmed by 4 bases and the J gene end by 11 bases; junction bases not matched to a gene: 9.

This clonotype has only a few counts. V gene TRBV20-1 combines with J gene TRBJ2-5; possibly TRBD2 for D (5 bases). This CDR3 region has 13 residues. Trimming cost V 6 bases and J 7 bases, with 18 bases left between them. In germline, CDR1 is DFQATT, CDR2 SNEGSKA (reference sequence). The CDR3 DNA is TGCAGTGCAAAGACTACACTCGAGGGGACCCAGTACTTC. Protein: CSAKTTLEGTQYF.

This clonotype appeared a few times. The V gene is TRBV2, the J gene TRBJ2-3, with 8 bases that match TRBD1. CDR3 length: 13 residues. Trimming at V came to 9 bases and at J to 1 base, leaving 3 bases not matched to a gene. From germline, CDR1 is SNHLY and CDR2 FYNNEI. The CDR3 nucleotides are TGTGCCAGGGGACAGGACCGCACAGATACGCAGTATTTT. Translating gives CARGQDRTDTQYF.

In its sample, this clonotype was seen many times. Here the CDR3 reads CATSDLPTGTSYEQYF. The CDR3, as DNA: TGTGCCACCAGTGATCTGCCCACTGGAACATCCTACGAGCAGTACTTC. This chain uses TRBV24-1 with TRBJ2-7; D unresolved. The CDR3 is 16 residues long. Germline CDR1 and CDR2: KGHDR and SFDVKD. Between the trimmed V and J ends, which lost 3 bases and 1 base, there was a span of 15 bases.